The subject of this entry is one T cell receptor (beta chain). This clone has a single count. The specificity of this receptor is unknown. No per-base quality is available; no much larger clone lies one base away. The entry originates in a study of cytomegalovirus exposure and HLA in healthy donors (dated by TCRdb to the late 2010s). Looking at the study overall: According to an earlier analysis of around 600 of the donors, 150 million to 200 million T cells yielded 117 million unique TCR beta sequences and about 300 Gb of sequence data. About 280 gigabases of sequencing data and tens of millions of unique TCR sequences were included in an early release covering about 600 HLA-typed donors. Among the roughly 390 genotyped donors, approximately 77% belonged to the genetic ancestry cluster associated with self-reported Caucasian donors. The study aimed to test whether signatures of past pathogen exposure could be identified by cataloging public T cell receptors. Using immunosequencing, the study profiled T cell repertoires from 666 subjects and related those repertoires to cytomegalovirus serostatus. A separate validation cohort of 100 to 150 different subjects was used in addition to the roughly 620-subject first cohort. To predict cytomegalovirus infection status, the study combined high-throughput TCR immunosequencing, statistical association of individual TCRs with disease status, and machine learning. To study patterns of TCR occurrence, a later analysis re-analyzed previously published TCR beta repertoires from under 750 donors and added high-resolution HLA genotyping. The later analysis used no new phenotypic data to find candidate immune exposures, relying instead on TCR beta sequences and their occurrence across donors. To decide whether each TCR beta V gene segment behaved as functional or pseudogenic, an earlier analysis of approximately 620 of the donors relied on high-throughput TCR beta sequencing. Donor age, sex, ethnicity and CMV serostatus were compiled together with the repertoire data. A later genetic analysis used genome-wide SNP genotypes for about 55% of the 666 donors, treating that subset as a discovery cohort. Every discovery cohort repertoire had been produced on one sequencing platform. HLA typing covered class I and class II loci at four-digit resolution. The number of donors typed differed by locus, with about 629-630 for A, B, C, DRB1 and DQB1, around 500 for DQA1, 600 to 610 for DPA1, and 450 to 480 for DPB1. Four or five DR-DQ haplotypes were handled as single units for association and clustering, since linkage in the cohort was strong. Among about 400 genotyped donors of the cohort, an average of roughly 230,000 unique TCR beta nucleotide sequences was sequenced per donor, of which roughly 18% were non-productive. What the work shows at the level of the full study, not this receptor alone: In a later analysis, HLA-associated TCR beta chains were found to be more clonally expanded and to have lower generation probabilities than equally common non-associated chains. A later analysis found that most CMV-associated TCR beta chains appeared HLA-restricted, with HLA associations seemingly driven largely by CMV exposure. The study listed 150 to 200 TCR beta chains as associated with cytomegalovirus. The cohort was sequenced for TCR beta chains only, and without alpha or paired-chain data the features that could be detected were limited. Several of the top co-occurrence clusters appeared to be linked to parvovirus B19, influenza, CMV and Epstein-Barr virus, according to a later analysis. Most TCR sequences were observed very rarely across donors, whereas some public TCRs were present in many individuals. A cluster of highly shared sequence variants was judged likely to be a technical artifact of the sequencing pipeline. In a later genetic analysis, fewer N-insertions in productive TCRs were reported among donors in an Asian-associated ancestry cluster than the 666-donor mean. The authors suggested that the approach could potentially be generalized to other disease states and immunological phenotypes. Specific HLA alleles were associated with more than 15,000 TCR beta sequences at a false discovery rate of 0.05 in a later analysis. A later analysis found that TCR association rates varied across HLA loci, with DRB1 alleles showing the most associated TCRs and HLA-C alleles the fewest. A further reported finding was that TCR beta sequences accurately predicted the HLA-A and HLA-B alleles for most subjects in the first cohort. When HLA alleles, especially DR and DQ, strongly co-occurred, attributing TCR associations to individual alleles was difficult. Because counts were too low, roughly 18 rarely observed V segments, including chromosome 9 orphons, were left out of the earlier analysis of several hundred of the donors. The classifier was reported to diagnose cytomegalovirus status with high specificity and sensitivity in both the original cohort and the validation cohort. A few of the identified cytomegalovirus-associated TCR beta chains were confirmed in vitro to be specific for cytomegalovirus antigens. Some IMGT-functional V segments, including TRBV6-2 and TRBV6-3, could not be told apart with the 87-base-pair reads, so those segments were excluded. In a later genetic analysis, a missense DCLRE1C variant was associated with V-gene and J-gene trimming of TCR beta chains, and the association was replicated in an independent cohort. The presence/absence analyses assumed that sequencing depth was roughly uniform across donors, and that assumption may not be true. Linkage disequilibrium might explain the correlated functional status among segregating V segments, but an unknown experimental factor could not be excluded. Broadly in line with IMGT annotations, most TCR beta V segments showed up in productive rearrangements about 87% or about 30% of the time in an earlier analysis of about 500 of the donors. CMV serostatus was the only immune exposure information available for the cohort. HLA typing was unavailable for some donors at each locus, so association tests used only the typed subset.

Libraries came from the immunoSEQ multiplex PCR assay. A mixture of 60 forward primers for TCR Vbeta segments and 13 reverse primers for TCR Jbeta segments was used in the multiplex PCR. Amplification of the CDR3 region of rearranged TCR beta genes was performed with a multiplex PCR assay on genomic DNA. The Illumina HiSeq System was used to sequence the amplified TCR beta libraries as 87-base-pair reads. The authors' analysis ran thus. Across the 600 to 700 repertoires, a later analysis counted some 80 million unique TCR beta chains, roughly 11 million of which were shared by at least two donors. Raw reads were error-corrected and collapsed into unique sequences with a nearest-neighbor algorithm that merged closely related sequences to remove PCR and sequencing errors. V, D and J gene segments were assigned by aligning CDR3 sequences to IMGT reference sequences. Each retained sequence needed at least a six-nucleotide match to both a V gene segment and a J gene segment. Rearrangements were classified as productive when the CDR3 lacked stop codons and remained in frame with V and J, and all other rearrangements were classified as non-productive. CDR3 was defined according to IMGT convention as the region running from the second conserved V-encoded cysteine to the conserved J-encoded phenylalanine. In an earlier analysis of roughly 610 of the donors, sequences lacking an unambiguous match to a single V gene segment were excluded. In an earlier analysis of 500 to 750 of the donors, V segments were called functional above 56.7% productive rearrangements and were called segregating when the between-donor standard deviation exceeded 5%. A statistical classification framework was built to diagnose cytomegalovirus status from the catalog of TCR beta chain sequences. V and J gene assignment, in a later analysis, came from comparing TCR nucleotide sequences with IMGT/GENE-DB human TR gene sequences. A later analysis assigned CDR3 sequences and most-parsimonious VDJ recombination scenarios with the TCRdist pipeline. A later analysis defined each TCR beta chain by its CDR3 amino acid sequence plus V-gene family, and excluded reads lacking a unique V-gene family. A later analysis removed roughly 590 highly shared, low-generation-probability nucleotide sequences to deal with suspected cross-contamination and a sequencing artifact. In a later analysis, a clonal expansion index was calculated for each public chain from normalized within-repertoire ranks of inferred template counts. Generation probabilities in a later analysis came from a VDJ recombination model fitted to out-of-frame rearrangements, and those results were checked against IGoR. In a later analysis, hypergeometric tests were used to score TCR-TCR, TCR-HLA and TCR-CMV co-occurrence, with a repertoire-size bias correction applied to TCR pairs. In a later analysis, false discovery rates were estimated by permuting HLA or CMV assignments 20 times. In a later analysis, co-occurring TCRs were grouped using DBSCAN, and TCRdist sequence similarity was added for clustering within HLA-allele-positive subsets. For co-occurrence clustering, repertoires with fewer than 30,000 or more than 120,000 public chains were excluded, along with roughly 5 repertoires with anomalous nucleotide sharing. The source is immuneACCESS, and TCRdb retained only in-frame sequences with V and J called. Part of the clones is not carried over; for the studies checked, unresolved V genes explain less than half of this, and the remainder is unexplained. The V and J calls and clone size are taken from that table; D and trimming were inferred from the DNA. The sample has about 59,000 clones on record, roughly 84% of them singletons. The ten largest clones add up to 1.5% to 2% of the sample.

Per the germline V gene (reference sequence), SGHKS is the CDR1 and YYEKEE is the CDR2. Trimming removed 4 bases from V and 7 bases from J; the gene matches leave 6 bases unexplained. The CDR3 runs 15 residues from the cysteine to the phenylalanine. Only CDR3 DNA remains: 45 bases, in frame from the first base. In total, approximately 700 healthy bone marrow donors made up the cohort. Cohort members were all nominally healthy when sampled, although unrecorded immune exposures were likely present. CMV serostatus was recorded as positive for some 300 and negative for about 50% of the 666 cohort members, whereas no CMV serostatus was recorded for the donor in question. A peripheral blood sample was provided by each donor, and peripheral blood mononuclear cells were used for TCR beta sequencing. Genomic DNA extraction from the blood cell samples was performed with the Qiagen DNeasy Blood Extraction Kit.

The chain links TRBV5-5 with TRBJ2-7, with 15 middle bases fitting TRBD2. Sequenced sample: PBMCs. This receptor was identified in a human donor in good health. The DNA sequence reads TGTGCCAGCAGCCATACCGGGACTAGCGGGAGGGAGCAGTACTTC. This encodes CASSHTGTSGREQYF.